This TCR beta chain stems from a study of blood T cell repertoires in COVID-19. Study details: Spain, Italy and the United States supplied samples that represented acute and convalescent COVID-19.

Generated by immunoSEQ multiplex PCR, the TCRdb table keeps only in-frame clones and is missing some. The table records about 73,000 clones, roughly four fifths of them present only once. V lost 1 base to trimming and J lost 7 bases; unmatched junction nucleotides: 4. The germline V gene encodes CDR1 GTSNPN and CDR2 SVGIG (reference sequence). This CDR3 has 13 amino acids. Patients from Seattle were sampled longitudinally, starting during active infection. J is TRBJ2-1 and V is TRBV30; 7 bases map to TRBD1. Sequenced input: peripheral blood. This receptor was taken from a man between 65 and 80 years old with COVID-19, enrolled during active disease. Here the CDR3 reads CAWSGDRGNEQFF. CDR3 in DNA: TGTGCCTGGAGTGGGGACAGAGGGAATGAGCAGTTCTTC.